This T cell receptor beta chain was identified in a study of blood T cell repertoires in COVID-19. The protocol was immunoSEQ multiplex PCR, while the TCRdb copy is restricted to in-frame clones and leaves out a portion. The table shows under 150,000 clones, with 84% occurring only once. The sample was PBMCs or T cells enriched from blood (not recorded which). The origin of this receptor is a man aged 50 to 59 in a cohort exposed to, infected with or recovered from COVID-19 (not recorded which).

The CDR3 nucleotides are TGCAGCGTCGCCCGATCGGGGGAGCAGTTCTTC. It is translated as CSVARSGEQFF. The chain combines TRBV29-1 with TRBJ2-1, with TRBD2 as a possible D gene (5 bases). Trimming stripped 6 bases from V and 10 bases from J, with 13 bases between. The CDR3 covers 11 residues. Looked up from germline, CDR1 is SQVTM and CDR2 is ANQGSEA.